These T cell receptor beta chains were read from a single sample in a study of cytomegalovirus exposure and HLA in healthy donors. Clones were read by immunoSEQ multiplex PCR, and TCRdb kept only the in-frame ones, dropping some. The table includes a few hundred thousand clones, about 86% detected once. The sequenced sample consisted of PBMCs. These receptor sequences come from a woman in her sixties or seventies in good health and CMV-seropositive. Both conserved end residues are part of each CDR3. The order of the fields is CDR3 protein, J gene, V gene, D gene. A D gene is named only where the DNA matches it firmly.

CASSLRAYRRGVSQYF TRBJ2-3 TRBV28 .
CASSQPGISYNEQFF TRBJ2-1 TRBV7-9 .
CASSAGDYTNTQYF TRBJ2-3 TRBV7-9 .
CAAIGQGVFF TRBJ1-1 TRBV19 TRBD1
CASSLVQGPVEAFF TRBJ1-1 TRBV7-9 .
CASSLGFKQETQYF TRBJ2-5 TRBV7-2 .
CASSLLDRGNTEAFF TRBJ1-1 TRBV5-6 TRBD1
CASSIVGERAEAFF TRBJ1-1 TRBV19 .
CASSLPAGGDYGYTF TRBJ1-2 TRBV7-3 TRBD1
CASSQSAGTGWYYGYTF TRBJ1-2 TRBV4-1 TRBD1
CASSNGLAAYEQYF TRBJ2-7 TRBV5-4 TRBD2
CASSRSGSTDTQYF TRBJ2-3 TRBV9 TRBD2
CSVGPEGEQYF TRBJ2-7 TRBV29-1 .
CASSPSLQGATYEQYF TRBJ2-7 TRBV27 .
CASSLEGARNTEAFF TRBJ1-1 TRBV5-1 TRBD1
CASSSKLAGAYNEQFF TRBJ2-1 TRBV13 TRBD2
CASASQGRTEAFF TRBJ1-1 TRBV27 TRBD1
CASKGQGAANEKLFF TRBJ1-4 TRBV2 TRBD1
CASRGADRQGLSYNSPLHF TRBJ1-6 TRBV2 TRBD1
CASSSTGVSTDTQYF TRBJ2-3 TRBV19 TRBD1
CASRPEAGAGDTQYF TRBJ2-3 TRBV6-4 TRBD2
CASSLLFRGGGYTF TRBJ1-2 TRBV7-9 .
CASSIDLDRNTEAFF TRBJ1-1 TRBV19 .
CASSDIAGPYNEQFF TRBJ2-1 TRBV10-1 TRBD2
CASSFKLLSGELFF TRBJ2-2 TRBV7-9 .
CAISPGQGTQETQYF TRBJ2-5 TRBV10-3 TRBD1
CSSSLRRGQGAYEQYF TRBJ2-7 TRBV7-9 TRBD1
CASRDRQGLSEKLFF TRBJ1-4 TRBV19 TRBD1
CASSLDGTDSGNTIYF TRBJ1-3 TRBV5-1 TRBD1
CAWSRDSSGNTIYF TRBJ1-3 TRBV30 TRBD1
CASSRGLAGASYNEQFF TRBJ2-1 TRBV14 TRBD2
CASRLGQGGYTF TRBJ1-2 TRBV6-1 TRBD1
CASSVGERMQYF TRBJ2-3 TRBV9 .
CASSLGAADTYEQYF TRBJ2-7 TRBV28 .
CARRTSGNNEQFF TRBJ2-1 TRBV2 TRBD2
CASSRNNYEQYF TRBJ2-7 TRBV19 .
CASSLNRAGEKLFF TRBJ1-4 TRBV7-6 .